The 28 T cell receptor beta chains reported below all come from one sample, sequenced in a study of blood T cells in healthy people across ages. Through a sample-barcoded 5' primer and a J-beta primer mix, a second PCR was run for roughly 6 to 12 cycles. In TCRdb, the 5' RACE reads were re-called with MiXCR into one record per CDR3 protein. Here the sample spans about 1,600,000 distinct CDR3 sequences, around 39% being singletons. The source material was blood. These receptors all come from a woman aged 18 to 35 in good health.

The V call is TRBV14, the J call TRBJ2-1; D gene ambiguous. V shed 0 bases and J shed 4 bases, with 16 bases lying between them. This CDR3 spans 17 amino acids. Germline CDR1 reads SGHDN; CDR2 reads FVKESK. The DNA of the CDR3 is TGTGCCAGCAGCCAAGAATGGGGTAGCCCCCCTTACAATGAGCAGTTCTTC. Its protein product is CASSQEWGSPPYNEQFF.

The table lists this clonotype with a few counts. This sequence joins TRBV6-1 and TRBJ2-1; D not resolved. Trimming shortened V by 4 bases and J by 2 bases, and 6 bases separated the two germline ends. CDR3 length: 13 amino acids. The germline CDR1 and CDR2 sequences are MNHNS and SASEGT. As DNA, the CDR3 is TGTGCCAGCAGTGTATTTGCCTACAATGAGCAGTTCTTC. Its translation: CASSVFAYNEQFF.

This clonotype was detected once. This chain links TRBV12-3 or TRBV12-4 with TRBJ1-1; perhaps TRBD1 as D (5 bases). V lost 2 bases and J lost 10, with 11 bases in between. The length of the CDR3 is 12 residues. CDR3 in DNA: TGTGCCAGCAGTTTAAGGGGAAGCTCAGCTTTCTTT. Amino acid sequence: CASSLRGSSAFF.

This clonotype was counted between two and nine times. The genes are TRBV6-6 and TRBJ2-7; 12 positions match TRBD2. The J segment lost 2 bases and the V segment lost 5 bases, leaving 4 bases of the junction unmatched. The CDR3 sequence is 15 residues long. CDR1 MNHNY and CDR2 SVGAGI come from the germline V gene (reference sequence). The CDR3 nucleotides read TGTGCCAGCAGTCAAGCTAGCGGGGGGGCCTACGAGCAGTACTTC. It specifies CASSQASGGAYEQYF.

This clonotype was found a few times. The chain combines TRBV28 with TRBJ1-5; D is unclear. This CDR3 is built from 12 residues. Germline CDR1 and CDR2: MDHEN and SYDVKM. V was trimmed by 8 bases and J by 2 bases, leaving 7 bases between them. The CDR3 loop reads CASAVRNQPQHF. CDR3 nucleotide sequence: TGTGCCAGCGCTGTGCGCAATCAGCCCCAGCATTTT.

This clonotype was counted only a few times. The V and J genes are TRBV28 and TRBJ2-7; D uncertain. With 8 bases removed from V and 2 bases from J, the gap between germline ends came to 13 bases. The CDR3 spans 13 residues. Germline V gene sequence: CDR1 MDHEN, CDR2 SYDVKM. The CDR3 bases are TGTGCCAGCCCCTCCCCGTATACCTACGAGCAGTACTTC. Encoded protein: CASPSPYTYEQYF.

V and J are TRBV6-6 and TRBJ1-6; unclear D gene. Trimming took 6 bases from V and 5 from J, leaving 8 bases between them. This CDR3 comprises 13 residues. The germline CDR1 and CDR2 sequences are MNHNY and SVGAGI (reference sequence). The chain's CDR3 is CASRRPDNSPLHF. The CDR3 DNA reads as TGTGCCAGCAGACGACCGGATAATTCACCCCTCCACTTT.

This clonotype showed up many times. V gene TRBV28 combines with J gene TRBJ1-5; no clear D gene. The V gene's germline CDR1 is MDHEN and CDR2 SYDVKM. The V and J ends lost 8 bases and 4 bases respectively, with 9 bases between them. There are 12 residues in the CDR3. CDR3 coding DNA: TGTGCCAGCTCCTCGGGGAATCAGCCCCAGCATTTT. Protein: CASSSGNQPQHF.

The genes are TRBV6-2 or TRBV6-3 and TRBJ1-5, with D perhaps matching TRBD1 (5 bases). The CDR3 loop spans 14 amino acids. Germline V gene data show CDR1 as MNHEY and CDR2 as SVGEGT. V lost 8 bases and J 2 bases, leaving 13 bases between the germline ends. The CDR3 loop reads CASWGVEGNQPQHF. The CDR3 DNA is TGTGCCAGCTGGGGCGTCGAGGGCAATCAGCCCCAGCATTTT.

The chain links TRBV10-3 to TRBJ2-3; possible D gene TRBD2, 6 bases. V lost 4 bases, J lost 3 bases, and 11 bases lay in between. The length of the CDR3 is 14 residues. Germline CDR1 reads ENHRY; CDR2 reads SYGVKD. The CDR3 loop reads CAISAEGRTDTQYF. For the CDR3, the DNA is TGTGCCATCAGTGCGGAGGGAAGGACAGATACGCAGTATTTT.

Written as DNA, the CDR3 is TGTGCCAGCTGGGTCGGGGGGCCGGTGACTGAAGCTTTCTTT. Protein: CASWVGGPVTEAFF. V usage is TRBV2 and J usage is TRBJ1-1; the D gene is possibly TRBD1 (6 bases). Trimming removed 8 bases from V and 5 bases from J, with 18 bases in between. This CDR3 comprises 14 residues. Germline CDR1 and CDR2: SNHLY and FYNNEI. Based on the CDR3 plus reference TRBV2 and TRBJ1-1, the full variable domain is EPEVTQTPSHQVTQMGQEVILRCVPISNHLYFYWYRQILGQKVEFLVSFYNNEISEKSEIFDDQFSVERPDGSNFTLKIRSTKLEDSAMYFCASWVGGPVTEAFFGQGTRLTVV.

This clonotype was picked up a small number of times. The genes are TRBV5-1 and TRBJ2-1; D is perhaps TRBD1 or TRBD2 (5 bases each). Germline CDR1 SGHRS, CDR2 YFSETQ. The V end was cut by 4 bases, the J end by 8 bases, with 19 bases between. The CDR3 spans 15 residues. For the CDR3, the DNA is TGCGCCAGCAGCCTTCGGGGACGGGATTTCGATGAGCAGTTCTTC. Residues: CASSLRGRDFDEQFF.

Concerning this clonotype: With a much larger clone just one base away, this may be a read error. The chain joins TRBV29-1 to TRBJ2-4; 9 nucleotides line up with TRBD2. The CDR3 totals 10 residues. Germline-derived CDR1 and CDR2 are SQVTM and ANQGSEA. This CDR3 is CGGGTSMQYF. The CDR3 bases are TGCGGCGGGGGGACTAGCATGCAGTACTTC. The whole variable domain, filled in from reference TRBV29-1 and TRBJ2-4, reads SAVISQKPSRDICQRGTSLTIQCQVDSQVTMMFWYRQQPGQSLTLIATANQGSEATYESGFVIDKFPISRPNLTFSTLTVSNMSPEDSSIYLCGGGTSMQYFGAGTRLSVL.

This clonotype was recorded many times. V is TRBV6-1 and J is TRBJ2-3; possibly TRBD2 for D (6 bases). Germline CDR1 and CDR2: MNHNS and SASEGT. This CDR3 region has 14 residues. V was pared by 4 bases and J by 2 bases, with 10 bases between. CDR3 DNA: TGTGCCAGCAGTGCGGGGGAGGCCACAGATACGCAGTATTTT. Residues: CASSAGEATDTQYF.

The V call is TRBV5-1, the J call TRBJ2-1, with D possibly matching TRBD2 (5 bases). This CDR3 spans 16 amino acids. Per the germline V gene, CDR1 is SGHRS and CDR2 is YFSETQ. V lost 0 bases to trimming and J lost 6 bases, with 16 bases between them. The DNA of the CDR3 is TGCGCCAGCAGCTTGGTAGGGAGCATAACCCCCAATGAGCAGTTCTTC. Translation: CASSLVGSITPNEQFF.

The chain has TRBV28 and TRBJ1-2, with TRBD1 matching 8 bases. J lost 3 bases, V lost 3 bases, and 9 bases had no gene match. CDR1 and CDR2 from the germline V gene are MDHEN and SYDVKM. The CDR3 is made up of 16 amino acids. DNA for the CDR3: TGTGCCAGCAGTTTTTGGGCAGGGGGCGCTGACTATGGCTACACCTTC. This codes for CASSFWAGGADYGYTF.

The V and J genes are TRBV9 and TRBJ2-3; D gene unclear. Trimming pared 0 bases from V and 0 bases from J, leaving 14 bases between. This CDR3 region has 17 residues. In germline, CDR1 is SGDLS, CDR2 YYNGEE. The CDR3 region is CASSVEAMVISTDTQYF. In nucleotides, the CDR3 is TGTGCCAGCAGCGTAGAAGCGATGGTCATAAGCACAGATACGCAGTATTTT.

This chain joins TRBV5-1 and TRBJ2-7; 8 bases fit TRBD1. Looked up from germline, CDR1 is SGHRS and CDR2 is YFSETQ. CDR3 length: 16 residues. J lost 2 bases, V lost 1 base, and 8 bases had no gene match. The CDR3 region has the DNA TGCGCCAGCAGCTTGCTATCTGCGACAGGGGCCTACGAGCAGTACTTC. Residues: CASSLLSATGAYEQYF.

The rearrangement uses TRBV7-9 and TRBJ1-4; D gene unclear. The CDR3 runs 15 residues. In germline, CDR1 is SEHNR, CDR2 FQNEAQ (reference sequence). V was cut by 3 bases and J by 5 bases, with 13 bases left in between. The CDR3 loop is CASSLGSWANEKLFF. CDR3 sequence (DNA): TGTGCCAGCAGCTTGGGTTCCTGGGCGAATGAAAAACTGTTTTTT. Full variable domain (rest looked up from reference TRBV7-9 and TRBJ1-4): DTGVSQNPRHKITKRGQNVTFRCDPISEHNRLYWYRQTLGQGPEFLTYFQNEAQLEKSRLLSDRFSAERPKGSFSTLEIQRTEQGDSAMYLCASSLGSWANEKLFFGSGTQLSVL.

The table lists this clonotype with a few counts. The V gene is TRBV20-1, the J gene TRBJ2-3; 9 bases agree with TRBD2. The CDR3 runs 16 residues. CDR1 and CDR2 (germline): DFQATT, SNEGSKA (reference sequence). Trimming took 4 bases from V and 2 from J; bases not matched to a gene: 10. The CDR3 is CSAKEAGTSFTDTQYF. The CDR3, as DNA: TGCAGTGCTAAAGAGGCCGGGACTAGCTTCACAGATACGCAGTATTTT.

CDR3 amino acids: CASSSTSGIVYEQYF. The CDR3 DNA sequence: TGTGCCAGCAGCTCGACTAGCGGGATTGTCTACGAGCAGTACTTC. The chain uses TRBV7-2 and TRBJ2-7, with TRBD2 matching over 11 bases. V gave up 4 bases and J gave up 3 bases; unmatched junction bases: 5. The length of the CDR3 is 15 residues. Per germline, CDR1 SGHTA and CDR2 FQGNSA.

The rearrangement links TRBV5-1 to TRBJ1-2, with D possibly being TRBD1 (5 bases). Germline V gene data show CDR1 as SGHRS and CDR2 as YFSETQ. The CDR3 is made up of 14 amino acids. The ends were cut back, 0 bases at V and 4 bases at J, with 10 bases in the middle. The CDR3 DNA sequence: TGCGCCAGCAGCTTGGGTGGGACGACCTATGGCTACACCTTC. This sequence encodes CASSLGGTTYGYTF.

The rearrangement joins TRBV28 to TRBJ1-5; TRBD1 aligns across 9 bases. CDR1 MDHEN and CDR2 SYDVKM come from the germline V gene. Trimming cost V 6 bases and J 1 base; bases outside gene matches: 10. The CDR3 sequence is 17 residues long. CDR3 protein: CASRGQGQVGSNQPQHF. DNA of the CDR3: TGTGCCAGCAGGGGACAGGGCCAGGTAGGGAGCAATCAGCCCCAGCATTTT.

This clonotype was observed a handful of times. The J gene is TRBJ1-2, the V gene TRBV3-1; D remains ambiguous. The CDR3 totals 13 residues. V gave up 3 bases and J gave up 6 bases, with 11 bases separating them. Germline V CDR1 and CDR2: LGHDT, YNNKEL (reference sequence). The CDR3 loop reads CASSHGVGNGYTF. CDR3 coding DNA: TGTGCCAGCAGCCATGGGGTAGGGAATGGCTACACCTTC.

This clonotype was detected a few times. V usage is TRBV14 and J usage is TRBJ1-4, with D possibly being TRBD1 (6 bases). The germline CDR1 and CDR2 sequences are SGHDN and FVKESK. Trimming left V 2 bases short and J 7 bases short, with 14 bases between. This CDR3 has 15 amino acids. The CDR3 protein is CASSQRGGHGEKLFF. The DNA for the CDR3 is TGTGCCAGCAGCCAACGCGGGGGGCATGGTGAAAAACTGTTTTTT.

The V gene is TRBV18, the J gene TRBJ2-5; 7 bases line up with TRBD1. Germline CDR1 KGHSH, CDR2 LQKENI. The J segment lost 2 bases and the V segment lost 5 bases, leaving 8 bases of the junction unmatched. This CDR3 has 15 residues. CDR3 nucleotides: TGTGCCAGCTCATCGGGACAGAGCCTACAAGAGACCCAGTACTTC. Protein sequence: CASSSGQSLQETQYF.

In this sample, this clonotype turned up once. This chain links TRBV19 with TRBJ2-4; 9 nucleotides match TRBD1. The end of the DNA aligns better with TRBJ2-7, so the J call may be wrong. Germline-derived CDR1 and CDR2 are LNHDA and SQIVND (reference sequence). The CDR3 is made up of 15 amino acids. The DNA for the CDR3 is TGTGCCAGTAGTACCTCCGGGACAGGGCCCTACGAGCAGTACTTC. This translates into CASSTSGTGPYEQYF.

J is TRBJ2-1 and V is TRBV11-2; perhaps TRBD2 as D (6 bases). This CDR3 has 15 amino acids. CDR1 and CDR2 (germline): SGHAT, FQNNGV. Trimming removed 4 bases at V and 10 bases at J, with 20 bases between. DNA for the CDR3: TGTGCCAGCAGCTCCTTGGCGGGGCAAGGAAGGGAGCAGTTCTTC. It translates to CASSSLAGQGREQFF.